The 2 T cell receptor beta chains listed next were all sequenced from one sample in a study of cytomegalovirus exposure and HLA in healthy donors. The PCR had 60 Vbeta and 13 Jbeta primers. The method was immunoSEQ multiplex PCR; TCRdb's version includes in-frame clones alone and lacks a portion of them. The table lists some 65,000 clones, approximately 82% of them singletons. Sequenced: PBMCs. The receptor set was obtained from a girl under 18 in good health and CMV-seropositive.

The J gene is TRBJ2-7, the V gene TRBV5-1; 7 nucleotides line up with TRBD2. Losses at the gene ends were 0 bases for V and 3 bases for J; bases not matched to a gene: 3. There are 14 residues in the CDR3. Germline assignment: CDR1 SGHRS and CDR2 YFSETQ. The CDR3 reads CASSLVVAGYEQYF. The DNA of the CDR3 is TGCGCCAGCAGCTTGGTGGTAGCGGGCTACGAGCAGTACTTC.

The rearrangement links TRBV7-9 to TRBJ2-5, with D maybe TRBD2 (5 bases). The CDR3 consists of 14 residues. The V gene lost 5 bases and the J gene lost 4 bases, with 14 bases spanning the gap. Germline V gene lookup returns CDR1 SEHNR and CDR2 FQNEAQ (reference sequence). The chain's CDR3 is CASSNPRGLETQYF. CDR3 DNA sequence: TGTGCCAGCAGCAACCCACGAGGGCTAGAGACCCAGTACTTC.